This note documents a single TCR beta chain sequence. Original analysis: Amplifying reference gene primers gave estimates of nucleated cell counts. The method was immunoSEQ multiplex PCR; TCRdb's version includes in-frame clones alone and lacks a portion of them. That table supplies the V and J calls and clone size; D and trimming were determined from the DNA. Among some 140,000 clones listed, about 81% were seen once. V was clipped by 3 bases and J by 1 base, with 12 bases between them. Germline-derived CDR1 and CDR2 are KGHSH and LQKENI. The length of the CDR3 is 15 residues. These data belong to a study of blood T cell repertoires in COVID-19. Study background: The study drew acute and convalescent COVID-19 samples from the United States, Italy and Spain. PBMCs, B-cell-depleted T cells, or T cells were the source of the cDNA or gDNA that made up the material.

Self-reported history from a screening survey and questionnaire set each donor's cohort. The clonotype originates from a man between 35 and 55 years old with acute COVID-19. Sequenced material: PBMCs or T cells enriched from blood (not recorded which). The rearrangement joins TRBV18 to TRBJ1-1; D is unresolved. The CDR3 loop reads CASSPDDGGNTEAFF. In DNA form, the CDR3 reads TGTGCCAGCTCACCTGACGACGGAGGGAACACTGAAGCTTTCTTT. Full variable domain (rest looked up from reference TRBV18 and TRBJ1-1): NAGVMQNPRHLVRRRGQEARLRCSPMKGHSHVYWYRQLPEEGLKFMVYLQKENIIDESGMPKERFSAEFPKEGPSILRIQQVVRGDSAAYFCASSPDDGGNTEAFFGQGTRLTVV.